This T cell receptor beta chain stems from a study of regulatory T cells in long-lasting Graves disease. The CDR3 extends over 13 amino acids. CDR1 is KGHDR, CDR2 SFDVKD, per germline. V lost 6 bases, J lost 3 bases, and 3 bases stayed unmatched. Construction of the TCR beta libraries employed iRepertoire HTBI primers in conjunction with Arm-PCR of CDR3 regions. One entry per CDR3 protein results from TCRdb running MiXCR on the multiplex PCR reads. Found here are roughly 320,000 distinct CDR3 sequences, over 15% of them singletons; the top ten hold roughly 30%. Time point: newly diagnosed GD, antithyroid drugs for less than 3 months. The TCR library was made from RNA that had been extracted from PBMCs in TRIzol. Patients met American Thyroid Association criteria for Graves' disease. These same records also appear under a second study, on T cells in Graves' hyperthyroidism and ophthalmopathy. This second study notes: Through a model of 13 V-J features, ophthalmopathy was separated from stable hyperthyroidism.

V and J are TRBV24-1 and TRBJ2-5; TRBD1 matches 7 bases. The sequence came from a man aged 40-55 years with Graves disease. The sample in question was peripheral blood mononuclear cells (PBMCs), obtained at new diagnosis, from a patient treated with antithyroid drugs. This CDR3 reads CATSTGTEETQYF. CDR3 in DNA: TGTGCCACCAGTACCGGGACAGAAGAGACCCAGTACTTC.